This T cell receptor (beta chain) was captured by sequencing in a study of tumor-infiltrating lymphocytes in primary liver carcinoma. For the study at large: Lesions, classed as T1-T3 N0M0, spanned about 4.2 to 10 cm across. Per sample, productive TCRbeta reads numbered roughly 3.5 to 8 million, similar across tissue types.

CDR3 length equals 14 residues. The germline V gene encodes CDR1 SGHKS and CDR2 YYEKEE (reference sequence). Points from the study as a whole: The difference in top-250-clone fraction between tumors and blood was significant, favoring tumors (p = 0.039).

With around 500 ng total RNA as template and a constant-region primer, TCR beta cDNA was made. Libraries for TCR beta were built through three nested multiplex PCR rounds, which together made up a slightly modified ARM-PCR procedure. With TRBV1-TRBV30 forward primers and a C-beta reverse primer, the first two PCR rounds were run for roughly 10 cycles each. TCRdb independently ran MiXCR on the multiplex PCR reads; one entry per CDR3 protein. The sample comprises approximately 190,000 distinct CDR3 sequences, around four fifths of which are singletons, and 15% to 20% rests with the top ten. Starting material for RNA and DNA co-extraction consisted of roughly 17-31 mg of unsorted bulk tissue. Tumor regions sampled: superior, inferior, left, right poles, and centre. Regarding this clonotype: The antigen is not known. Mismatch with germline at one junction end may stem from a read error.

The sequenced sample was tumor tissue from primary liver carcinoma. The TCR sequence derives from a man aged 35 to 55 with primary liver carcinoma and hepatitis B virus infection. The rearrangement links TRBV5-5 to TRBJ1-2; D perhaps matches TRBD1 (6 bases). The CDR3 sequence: CASNAGTLNYGYTF. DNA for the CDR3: TGTGCCAGCAACGCTGGGACACTTAACTATGGCTACACCTTT.